This entry features one T cell receptor beta chain sequence. The antigen remains unidentified. Trimming took off 2 bases at V and 0 bases at J, with 14 bases between the two ends. Germline V CDR1 and CDR2: LNHDA, SQIVND (reference sequence). The CDR3 covers 17 residues. PCR was performed using 60 Vbeta and 13 Jbeta primers. Original processing notes: A follow-up analysis tallied 86 million or so unique TCR beta chains, 9 million to 11 million shared. This table comes from immunoSEQ multiplex PCR, and its TCRdb copy is limited to in-frame clones, with some not included. V, J and clone size are taken as reported in that table, and D and trimming were inferred from the DNA itself. This sample's table has about 130,000 clones. The data belong to a study of cytomegalovirus exposure and HLA in healthy donors. Study conclusions and caveats: There were some public TCRs occurring in many donors, but most TCR sequences were rare.

The chain recombines TRBV19 with TRBJ2-1; the D is unclear. The specimen sequenced was PBMCs. This clonotype was sampled from a young man in good health and CMV-seronegative. CDR3 in DNA: TGTGCCAGTAGTATATTTCTTTCCGACTCCTCCTACAATGAGCAGTTCTTC. Its protein product is CASSIFLSDSSYNEQFF.